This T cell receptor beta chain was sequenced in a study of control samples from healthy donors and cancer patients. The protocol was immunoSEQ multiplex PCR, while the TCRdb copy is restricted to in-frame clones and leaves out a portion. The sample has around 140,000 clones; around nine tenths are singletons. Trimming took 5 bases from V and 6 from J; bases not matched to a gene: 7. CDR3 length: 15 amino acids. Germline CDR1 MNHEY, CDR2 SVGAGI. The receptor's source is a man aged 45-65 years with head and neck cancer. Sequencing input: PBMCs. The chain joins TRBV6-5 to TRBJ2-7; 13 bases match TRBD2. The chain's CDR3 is CASSRLAGGPGEQYF. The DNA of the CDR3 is TGTGCCAGCAGTCGACTAGCGGGAGGCCCGGGCGAGCAGTACTTC.